This record looks at one T cell receptor beta chain sequence and its context. Its target is not known. This sample is part of a study of cytomegalovirus exposure and HLA in healthy donors. General study results and limits: Association of a missense DCLRE1C variant with TCR beta V- and J-gene trimming was reported in a later analysis. Donor immune exposure was known only as CMV serostatus.

The CDR3 covers 18 residues. V lost 5 bases to trimming and J lost 9 bases; unmatched junction nucleotides: 13. The germline V gene encodes CDR1 SGHTA and CDR2 FQGTGA. The primer mix had 60 Vbeta and 13 Jbeta primers. Per the study methods: Unique TCR beta chains totaled 80 million to 100 million in a later count, with 8.5 million to 12 million of them shared. The data were produced by immunoSEQ multiplex PCR, yet TCRdb's version contains in-frame clones alone and is incomplete. V and J calls and clone size are copied from that table; D and trimming were computed from the DNA. The sample includes about 90,000 clones, nearly 80% of them seen just once. Donors showed nominal health when sampled, although they likely had unrecorded immune exposures.

The gene calls are TRBV7-3 and TRBJ2-1, with 16 positions matching TRBD2. Material for sequencing was PBMCs. This TCR was sampled from a middle-aged woman in good health and CMV-seropositive. This CDR3 reads CASSPFPGTSGRATEQFF. CDR3 nucleotides: TGTGCCAGCAGCCCCTTCCCCGGGACTAGCGGGAGGGCCACTGAGCAGTTCTTC.